This record concerns one T cell receptor (beta chain) sequence. The source of the sample is a study of blood T cell repertoires in COVID-19. The assay was immunoSEQ multiplex PCR, and TCRdb's table has in-frame clones only and misses some. The sample lists about 230,000 clones; over 70% were seen once. The specimen was peripheral blood. This TCR came from a woman older than 75 with acute or convalescent COVID-19.

DNA for the CDR3: TGTGCCAGCAGCTTAGAGCCCTACGGGGAGCAGTACTTC. It encodes CASSLEPYGEQYF. The J gene is TRBJ2-7, the V gene TRBV7-9; D not resolved. Germline CDR1 and CDR2: SEHNR and FQNEAQ (reference sequence). V lost 1 base and J lost 7, with 11 bases in between. The CDR3 runs 13 residues.